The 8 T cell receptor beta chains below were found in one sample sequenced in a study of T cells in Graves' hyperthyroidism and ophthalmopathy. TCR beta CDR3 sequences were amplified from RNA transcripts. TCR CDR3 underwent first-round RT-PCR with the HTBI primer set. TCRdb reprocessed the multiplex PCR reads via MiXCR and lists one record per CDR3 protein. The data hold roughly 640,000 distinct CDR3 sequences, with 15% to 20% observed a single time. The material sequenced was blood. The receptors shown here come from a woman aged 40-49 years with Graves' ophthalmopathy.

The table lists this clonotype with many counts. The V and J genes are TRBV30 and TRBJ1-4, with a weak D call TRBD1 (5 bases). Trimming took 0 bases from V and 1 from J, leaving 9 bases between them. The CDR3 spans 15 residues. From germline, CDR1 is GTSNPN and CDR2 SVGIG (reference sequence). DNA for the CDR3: TGTGCCTGGAGTGTACAGGCATTAACTAATGAAAAACTGTTTTTT. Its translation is CAWSVQALTNEKLFF. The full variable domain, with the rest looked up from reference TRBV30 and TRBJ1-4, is SQTIHQWPATLVQPVGSPLSLECTVEGTSNPNLYWYRQAAGRGLQLLFYSVGIGQISSEVPQNLSASRPQDRQFILSSKKLLLSDSGFYLCAWSVQALTNEKLFFGSGTQLSVL.

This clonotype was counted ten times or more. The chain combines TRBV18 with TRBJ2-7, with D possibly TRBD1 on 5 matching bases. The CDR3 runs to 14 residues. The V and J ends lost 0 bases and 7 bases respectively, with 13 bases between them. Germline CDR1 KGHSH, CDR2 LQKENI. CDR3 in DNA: TGTGCCAGCTCACCACCTCGGCCAGGGCAAGAGCAGTACTTC. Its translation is CASSPPRPGQEQYF.

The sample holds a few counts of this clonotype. In DNA form, the CDR3 reads TGTGCCAGCAGTGGACAGGGTAGGGATGAAAAACTGTTTTTT. This encodes CASSGQGRDEKLFF. This chain connects TRBV2 to TRBJ1-4; 7 positions agree with TRBD1. In germline, CDR1 is SNHLY, CDR2 FYNNEI. The junction had 5 bases not matched to a gene; V was cut back by 4 bases and J by 6 bases. This CDR3 has 14 amino acids.

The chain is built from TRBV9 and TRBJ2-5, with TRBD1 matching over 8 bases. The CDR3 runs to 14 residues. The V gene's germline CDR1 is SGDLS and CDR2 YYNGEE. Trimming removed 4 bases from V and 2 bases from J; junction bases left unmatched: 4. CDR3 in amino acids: CASSIGTGQETQYF. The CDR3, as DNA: TGTGCCAGCAGCATAGGGACAGGACAAGAGACCCAGTACTTC.

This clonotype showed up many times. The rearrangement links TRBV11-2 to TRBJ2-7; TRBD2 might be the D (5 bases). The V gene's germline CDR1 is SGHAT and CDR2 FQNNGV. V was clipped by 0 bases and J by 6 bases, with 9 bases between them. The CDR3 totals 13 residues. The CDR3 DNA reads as TGTGCCAGCAGCTTAGACCTAGAGGGCGAGCAGTACTTC. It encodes CASSLDLEGEQYF.

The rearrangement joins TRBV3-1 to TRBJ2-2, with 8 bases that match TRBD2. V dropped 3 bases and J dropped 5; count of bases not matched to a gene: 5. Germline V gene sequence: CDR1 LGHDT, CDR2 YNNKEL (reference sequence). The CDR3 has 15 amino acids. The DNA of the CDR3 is TGTGCCAGCAGCCATCAGCGGGAGATAACCGGGGAGCTGTTTTTT. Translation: CASSHQREITGELFF.

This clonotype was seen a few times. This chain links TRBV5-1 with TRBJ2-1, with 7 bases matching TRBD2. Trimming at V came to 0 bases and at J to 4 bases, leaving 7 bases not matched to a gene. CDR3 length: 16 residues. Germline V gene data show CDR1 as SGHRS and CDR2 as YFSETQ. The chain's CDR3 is CASSLGGSGVYNEQFF. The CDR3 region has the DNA TGCGCCAGCAGCTTGGGGGGGAGCGGGGTATACAATGAGCAGTTCTTC. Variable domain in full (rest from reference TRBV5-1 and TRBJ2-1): KAGVTQTPRYLIKTRGQQVTLSCSPISGHRSVSWYQQTPGQGLQFLFEYFSETQRNKGNFPGRFSGRQFSNSRSEMNVSTLELGDSALYLCASSLGGSGVYNEQFFGPGTRLTVL.

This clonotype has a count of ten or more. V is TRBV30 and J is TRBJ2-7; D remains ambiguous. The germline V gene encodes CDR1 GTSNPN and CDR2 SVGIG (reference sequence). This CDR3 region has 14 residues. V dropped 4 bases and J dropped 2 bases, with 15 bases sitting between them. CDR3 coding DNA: TGTGCCTGGACCCCCTACTCGACCACCTACGAGCAGTACTTC. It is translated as CAWTPYSTTYEQYF.